The source of this T cell receptor beta chain is a study of shared clonotypes between healthy human individuals. Study-wide background: The people who gave samples were a couple of women and a few men aged 18 to 49. CD4 naive and memory got three plates each, CD8 naive two, CD8 memory one.

From CD4+ cells came CD45RA+ naive and CD45RA-negative memory subsets. The repertoire was sequenced with immunoSEQ multiplex PCR; TCRdb's copy has only in-frame clones and lacks some. The data contain over 850,000 clones, around 78% of them singletons. This clone was recorded once. What it binds is unknown. The CDR3 extends over 12 amino acids. Germline CDR1 is ENHRY and CDR2 is SYGVKD. V lost 10 bases, J lost 8 bases, and 17 bases lay in between. Whole-study results and caveats: Rarefaction showed that sequencing of sorted subsets was incomplete (despite large depth).

The sequence was collected from a man younger than 35 in good health. Some clones in this sample may be carry-over from other donors' samples. The V gene is TRBV10-3, the J gene TRBJ1-2; D gene uncertain. The sequencing sample was made of memory CD4+ T cells from PBMCs. Subset denoted: CD45RA-negative fraction. CDR3 sequence: CATKPEEGGYTF. CDR3 nucleotide sequence: TGTGCCACCAAACCGGAGGAAGGGGGCTACACCTTC.